The T cell receptor (beta chain) described here comes from a study of beta chain features in type 1 diabetes. The wider study: Comparable age, gender and cell yields were observed in patients relative to healthy donors. Study results and limitations: The study found fewer insertions and more deletions at VDJ junctions in type 1 diabetes patients.

V lost 5 bases, J lost 2 bases, and 12 bases stayed unmatched. Germline-derived CDR1 and CDR2 are SQVTM and ANQGSEA. The CDR3 spans 16 residues. The investigators reverse transcribed all of the isolated RNA, so they sequenced expressed TCRB transcripts. TCRdb's table, derived via immunoSEQ multiplex PCR, lists solely in-frame clones and lacks some. This sample has around 340,000 clones, with 20% found just once. This clone was picked up a small number of times. Antigen unknown. The sequence was collected from a woman aged 18-29 years in good health. The rearrangement uses TRBV29-1 and TRBJ2-3; 8 nucleotides line up with TRBD2. Input material: naive CD4+ T cells from blood. CDR3 nucleotide sequence: TGCAGCGTTCAGGACGGAAAGCGGGAGCCCACAGATACGCAGTATTTT. It is translated as CSVQDGKREPTDTQYF.